This T cell receptor beta chain was found in a study of T cells in Graves' hyperthyroidism and ophthalmopathy. TCR beta CDR3 regions were amplified from RNA transcripts. Primed by the HTBI set, a first-round RT-PCR was run on the TCR CDR3. A single record per CDR3 protein comes from TCRdb applying MiXCR to the multiplex PCR reads. The table includes 500,000 to 650,000 distinct CDR3 sequences, roughly 15% detected once. This clonotype was detected many times. CDR3 length equals 15 residues. Per germline, CDR1 MDHEN and CDR2 SYDVKM. The J segment lost 4 bases and the V segment lost 5 bases, leaving 7 bases of the junction unmatched.

This sequence joins TRBV28 and TRBJ2-7, with 11 bases fitting TRBD2. The receptor was derived from a woman aged 45-65 years with Graves' ophthalmopathy. Input material: blood. The CDR3 spells CASSASSGRKYEQYF. The CDR3 bases are TGTGCCAGCAGTGCCTCTAGCGGGAGGAAGTACGAGCAGTACTTC. Together with reference TRBV28 and TRBJ2-7, the CDR3 gives the full variable domain: DVKVTQSSRYLVKRTGEKVFLECVQDMDHENMFWYRQDPGLGLRLIYFSYDVKMKEKGDIPEGYSVSREKKERFSLILESASTNQTSMYLCASSASSGRKYEQYFGPGTRLTVT.